This record concerns one T cell receptor beta chain sequence. CDR3 length: 15 residues. The V segment lost 6 bases and the J segment 4 bases; nucleotides outside the gene matches: 5. CDR1 and CDR2 from the germline V gene are LNHDA and SQIVND (reference sequence). The study recruited people aged about 18 to 89 years across 20 to 30 US areas. Participants reported their clinical history, and cohort assignment relied on those reports. Symptom resolution, clearance, or two negative PCRs marked donors in Cohort 3 as recovered. This entry belongs to a study of blood T cell repertoires in COVID-19. Clones were sequenced by immunoSEQ multiplex PCR, and TCRdb holds only the in-frame ones, with some missing. This table has roughly 180,000 clones, around 87% appearing once.

This receptor was taken from a woman in her thirties who had recovered from COVID-19. Input material: PBMCs or T cells enriched from blood (not recorded which). The chain combines TRBV19 with TRBJ2-2; TRBD1 aligns across 10 bases. DNA for the CDR3: TGTGCCAGTAGAACCGGGACAGGGGTCACCGGGGAGCTGTTTTTT. Encoded protein: CASRTGTGVTGELFF.